The TCR beta chain under discussion was sequenced for a study of spatial heterogeneity in lung cancer. Notes on the study in general: The study found ubiquitous expanded tumor TCRs in blood more at resection than follow-up.

V was pared by 3 bases and J by 6 bases, with 22 bases between. In germline, CDR1 is DFQATT, CDR2 SNEGSKA (reference sequence). The CDR3 length is 16 residues. A unique molecular identifier was carried by every single TCR cDNA molecule. TCRdb re-derived calls from the 5' RACE reads in MiXCR, one entry per CDR3 protein. The data show roughly 3,200 distinct CDR3 sequences, about 15% seen once. The time point denotes: sample taken at primary tumor resection. Unsorted tumor, nontumor lung tissue or cryopreserved PBMC supplied the whole RNA. The approximately 69 donors had untreated early-stage non-small cell lung cancer. This clonotype was found many times. The antigen remains unidentified.

The clonotype originates from a female donor with early-stage non-small cell lung cancer. The sequencing used PBMCs, collected at surgery. The V and J genes are TRBV20-1 and TRBJ2-3; weak D call: TRBD2 (6 bases). The CDR3, as DNA: TGCAGTGCTAGTCCCATCGGGGGACTCTTTCGCGATACGCAGTATTTT. Amino acids: CSASPIGGLFRDTQYF.